This T cell receptor (beta chain) was observed in a study of T cell responses to AZD1222 COVID-19 vaccine. At the level of the study: Pooling was applied to second doses at about 4 or about 12 weeks. Study-wide results and limits: Reportedly, nearly half the spike-specific TCRs target unmutated variant regions. Samples come after the peak T cell response, not at day 14.

The repertoire was sequenced with immunoSEQ multiplex PCR; TCRdb's copy has only in-frame clones and lacks some. The profile shows 100,000 to 150,000 clones, 70% to 90% of them singletons. As regards this clone: Its antigen is unidentified.

There are 12 residues in the CDR3. V lost 10 bases and J lost 7, with 14 bases in between. The germline CDR1 and CDR2 sequences are MNHEY and SMNVEV (reference sequence). The chain combines TRBV27 with TRBJ1-5, with D perhaps matching TRBD1 (5 bases). Source: peripheral blood, taken on day 0 of AZD1222 vaccination. The receptor's source is an adult in good health. The CDR3 DNA reads as TGTGCCATCCCGACGACAGCGCAGCCCCAGCATTTT. Amino acids: CAIPTTAQPQHF.